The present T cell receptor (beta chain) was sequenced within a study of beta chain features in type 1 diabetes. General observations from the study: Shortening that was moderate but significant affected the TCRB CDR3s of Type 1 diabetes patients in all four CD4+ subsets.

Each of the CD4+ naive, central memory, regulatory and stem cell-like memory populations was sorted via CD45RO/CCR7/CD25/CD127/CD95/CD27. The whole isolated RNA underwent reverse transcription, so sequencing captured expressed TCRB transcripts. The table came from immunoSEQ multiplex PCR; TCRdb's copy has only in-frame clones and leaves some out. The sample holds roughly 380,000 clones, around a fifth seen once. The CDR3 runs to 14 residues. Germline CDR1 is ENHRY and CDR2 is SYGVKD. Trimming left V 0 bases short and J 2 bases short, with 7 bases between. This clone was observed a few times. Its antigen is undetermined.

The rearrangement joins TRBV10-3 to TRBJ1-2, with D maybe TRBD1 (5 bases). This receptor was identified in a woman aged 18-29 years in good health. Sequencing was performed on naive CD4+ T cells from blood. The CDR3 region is CAISESTGNYGYTF. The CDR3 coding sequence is TGTGCCATCAGTGAGTCCACAGGAAACTATGGCTACACCTTC.